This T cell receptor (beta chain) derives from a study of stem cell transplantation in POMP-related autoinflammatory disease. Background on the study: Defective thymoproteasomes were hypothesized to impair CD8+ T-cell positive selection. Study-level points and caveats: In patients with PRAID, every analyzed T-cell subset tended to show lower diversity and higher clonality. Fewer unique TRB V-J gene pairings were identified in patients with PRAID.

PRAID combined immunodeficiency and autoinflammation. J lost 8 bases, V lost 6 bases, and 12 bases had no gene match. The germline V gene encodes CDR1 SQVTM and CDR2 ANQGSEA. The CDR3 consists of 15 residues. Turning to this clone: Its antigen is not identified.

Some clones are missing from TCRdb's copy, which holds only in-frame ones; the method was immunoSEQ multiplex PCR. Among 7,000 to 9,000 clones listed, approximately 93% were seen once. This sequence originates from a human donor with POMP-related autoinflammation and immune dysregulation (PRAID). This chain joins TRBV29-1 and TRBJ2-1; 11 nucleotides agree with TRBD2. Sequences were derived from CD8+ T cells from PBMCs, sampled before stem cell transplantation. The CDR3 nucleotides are TGCAGCGTCCGGGGGATAGCGGGAGGGCCGGATGAGCAGTTCTTC. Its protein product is CSVRGIAGGPDEQFF.